This T cell receptor (beta chain) was profiled in a study of response to subunit inactivated influenza vaccine. MiXCR, run by TCRdb on the RT-PCR reads, gives a single entry per CDR3 protein. The sample lists almost 250,000 distinct CDR3 sequences; approximately 12% were seen once. This clonotype was detected a few times. V trimming: 5 bases; J trimming: 15 bases; junction bases outside the gene matches: 10. This CDR3 has 13 amino acids. Germline CDR1 reads DFQATT; CDR2 reads SNEGSKA (reference sequence). This receptor was taken from a man aged 50 to 59 who received an inactivated influenza vaccine. The source was non-naive T cells sorted from PBMCs, collected less than 15 days before vaccination. The chain uses TRBV20-1 and TRBJ2-1; 13 bases are a match to TRBD2. The CDR3 nucleotides read TGCAGTGCTTCCCGGACTAGCGGGGGTCCTCGGTTCTTC. It translates to CSASRTSGGPRFF.